The 13 T cell receptor beta chains presented below share a single source sample, sequenced in a study of post-analysis software for immune sequencing data. Unique-molecular-identifier-tagged TCR beta cDNA libraries were used. TCRdb re-called the PCR reads through MiXCR, storing one row per CDR3 protein. Among about 810,000 distinct CDR3 sequences listed, approximately 50% were seen once. These receptors have no identified antigens. Points from the study as a whole: When patients were compared with controls, 4 or 5 TRBV segments were more frequent, TRBV5-6, TRBV5-1 and TRBV20-1 among them.

The sample comprised blood. The origin of the receptors is a girl between 5 and 17 years old with multiple sclerosis.

The chain is built from TRBV10-3 and TRBJ2-4, with a weak D call TRBD1 (8 bases). The J call is uncertain, as TRBJ2-7 better fits the DNA end. Germline V gene lookup returns CDR1 ENHRY and CDR2 SYGVKD. This CDR3 has 21 residues. CDR3 sequence reads: CAISDLNFGQGPASGPYEQYF. The CDR3 nucleotides read TGTGCCATCAGTGACCTTAACTTCGGACAGGGCCCAGCTAGCGGTCCCTACGAGCAGTACTTC.

The sample holds a few counts of this clonotype. The chain recombines TRBV12-3 or TRBV12-4 with TRBJ2-7, with 13 bases lining up with TRBD2. This CDR3 contains 15 residues. V lost 5 bases to trimming and J lost 4 bases; unmatched junction nucleotides: 5. The CDR3 bases are TGTGCCAGCAGTAAGGGACTAGCGGGGATATACGAGCAGTACTTC. The encoded protein is CASSKGLAGIYEQYF.

This clonotype was seen a few times. V usage is TRBV7-9 and J usage is TRBJ2-5, with TRBD1 matching 9 bases. With 7 bases clipped from V and 5 bases from J, the junction kept 17 bases outside the gene matches. The CDR3 is 17 residues long. Germline CDR1 and CDR2: SEHNR and FQNEAQ (reference sequence). The CDR3, as DNA: TGTGCCAGCACCGGGACAGGGACTCTAGAGGGAGTTGAGACCCAGTACTTC. It encodes CASTGTGTLEGVETQYF.

The chain employs TRBV29-1 and TRBJ1-2, with D unresolved. From germline, CDR1 is SQVTM and CDR2 ANQGSEA. The V end lost 1 base, the J end lost 7 bases, and 13 bases lay between the germline ends. This CDR3 is built from 13 residues. The DNA for the CDR3 is TGCAGCGTTGAAGTGGGAGGCGGCTTTGGCTACACCTTC. Protein: CSVEVGGGFGYTF. The full variable domain, in which reference TRBV29-1 and TRBJ1-2 provide the parts outside the CDR3, is SAVISQKPSRDICQRGTSLTIQCQVDSQVTMMFWYRQQPGQSLTLIATANQGSEATYESGFVIDKFPISRPNLTFSTLTVSNMSPEDSSIYLCSVEVGGGFGYTFGSGTRLTVV.

In its sample, this clonotype was seen a few times. This chain connects TRBV6-5 to TRBJ2-5; D call uncertain. The assigned J gene may be wrong: the sequence end matches TRBJ2-7 better. The V gene's germline CDR1 is MNHEY and CDR2 SVGAGI. This CDR3 spans 14 amino acids. Here the CDR3 reads CASSYEASSVEQYF. The CDR3 DNA is TGTGCCAGCAGTTACGAGGCATCTTCCGTCGAGCAGTACTTC.

This clonotype was seen a handful of times. V and J are TRBV10-3 and TRBJ1-2; D is ambiguous. Germline values: CDR1 ENHRY, CDR2 SYGVKD. The CDR3 covers 15 residues. The ends were cut back, 2 bases at V and 6 bases at J, with 16 bases in the middle. The CDR3 DNA sequence: TGTGCCATCAGTGAGACGAGCGGGATATGGAATGGCTACACCTTC. This encodes CAISETSGIWNGYTF.

Comment on this clonotype: The junction departs from the called germline gene at one end, perhaps through a read error. V is TRBV7-2 and J is TRBJ2-7, with 9 bases that match TRBD1. Germline lookup yields CDR1 SGHTA and CDR2 FQGNSA. The CDR3 has 14 amino acids. As DNA, the CDR3 is TGTGCCAACAGCCCCGACAGGGGGGGATGGGAGCAGTACTTC. It specifies CANSPDRGGWEQYF.

The chain employs TRBV4-2 and TRBJ2-1; D possibly corresponds to TRBD1 (5 bases). Trimming removed 2 bases from V and 2 bases from J, with 7 bases in between. Germline V gives CDR1 LGHNA, CDR2 YNFKEQ. This CDR3 contains 14 residues. CDR3 in DNA: TGTGCCAGCAGCCAAACAGGAACCTACAATGAGCAGTTCTTC. Its translation is CASSQTGTYNEQFF.

This chain links TRBV11-2 with TRBJ1-2; TRBD1 matches 10 bases. CDR1 and CDR2 (germline): SGHAT, FQNNGV. The CDR3 sequence is 16 residues long. J lost 2 bases, V lost 2 bases, and 5 bases had no gene match. The CDR3 region is CASSLLRDRGNYGYTF. CDR3 in DNA: TGTGCCAGCAGCTTACTCCGGGACAGGGGAAACTATGGCTACACCTTC. Complete variable domain (other parts from reference TRBV11-2 and TRBJ1-2): EAGVAQSPRYKIIEKRQSVAFWCNPISGHATLYWYQQILGQGPKLLIQFQNNGVVDDSQLPKDRFSAERLKGVDSTLKIQPAKLEDSAVYLCASSLLRDRGNYGYTFGSGTRLTVV.

This clonotype occurred a few times. The chain couples TRBV2 to TRBJ2-3; D is perhaps TRBD2 (5 bases). The V and J ends lost 8 bases and 3 bases respectively, with 9 bases between them. The CDR3 has 12 amino acids. Germline lookup yields CDR1 SNHLY and CDR2 FYNNEI. The CDR3 reads CASGSVTDTQYF. CDR3 bases: TGTGCCAGCGGGAGTGTGACAGATACGCAGTATTTT.

The table lists this clonotype with a count of one. At one of its ends the junction is not consistent with the germline gene, which may arise from a read error. The chain joins TRBV7-9 to TRBJ2-5, with unresolved D. Germline CDR1 is SEHNR and CDR2 is FQNEAQ (reference sequence). The CDR3 length is 13 residues. This CDR3 reads CAGSLSPEETQYF. Here the CDR3 DNA reads TGTGCCGGCAGCTTAAGCCCGGAAGAGACCCAGTACTTC.

The chain is built from TRBV5-1 and TRBJ2-5; D not certain. V dropped 4 bases and J dropped 0 bases, with 7 bases sitting between them. The CDR3 has 13 residues. Germline-derived CDR1 and CDR2 are SGHRS and YFSETQ. The CDR3 region has the DNA TGCGCCAGCAGCGCAGCGTACCAAGAGACCCAGTACTTC. It codes for CASSAAYQETQYF.

In this sample, this clonotype turned up a few times. This chain uses TRBV20-1 with TRBJ1-1; TRBD1 aligns across 9 bases. Unmatched junction bases numbered 16, after V lost 3 bases and J lost 11 bases. From germline, CDR1 is DFQATT and CDR2 SNEGSKA (reference sequence). This CDR3 is 15 amino acids long. CDR3 in amino acids: CSASVLLGQGVRAFF. CDR3 nucleotides: TGCAGTGCTAGCGTCCTTCTGGGACAGGGAGTGAGGGCTTTCTTT.